The clone carrying this TCR beta chain has ten or more counts. MiXCR was run by TCRdb on the 5' RACE reads, yielding one entry per CDR3 protein. The table has over 60,000 distinct CDR3 sequences, under 9.5% seen once. Germline lookup yields CDR1 MGHRA and CDR2 YSYEKL. The CDR3 runs to 14 residues. Trimming stripped 1 base from V and 4 bases from J, with 9 bases between. This specimen comes from a study of early T cells in non-severe SARS-CoV-2 infection. The receptor comes from an adult who was a healthcare worker with PCR-confirmed SARS-CoV-2 infection or an uninfected control (not recorded which). The sample comprised whole blood. The rearrangement joins TRBV4-1 to TRBJ2-3; possibly TRBD2 for D (6 bases). The CDR3 here is CASSQGLVADTQYF. CDR3 coding DNA: TGCGCCAGCAGCCAAGGACTAGTCGCAGATACGCAGTATTTT.